A single sample gave rise to the 19 T cell receptor beta chains below, sequenced in a study of T cell repertoires in cytomegalovirus infection. TCRdb re-derived calls from the reads in MiXCR, one entry per CDR3 protein. Found here are around 200,000 distinct CDR3 sequences, 17% of them singletons; the top ten hold around 27%. Sequenced material: CD8+ T cells from PBMCs. These receptors all stem from a human donor in good health (CMV status not recorded). Some clones in this sample may be carry-over from other donors' samples.

This clonotype has only one observation. This rearrangement joins TRBV30 to TRBJ1-5, with D possibly TRBD1 on 5 matching bases. V gave up 2 bases and J gave up 6 bases, with 14 bases separating them. The germline V gene encodes CDR1 GTSNPN and CDR2 SVGIG (reference sequence). There are 14 residues in the CDR3. The CDR3 region is CAWSPVGGSQPQHF. The CDR3, as DNA: TGTGCCTGGAGTCCGGTGGGGGGAAGTCAGCCCCAGCATTTT.

This clonotype has a handful of counts. V and J are TRBV6-1 and TRBJ2-7; 7 positions match TRBD1. The CDR3 extends over 13 amino acids. Germline V gene lookup returns CDR1 MNHNS and CDR2 SASEGT. With 5 bases clipped from V and 3 bases from J, the junction kept 4 bases outside the gene matches. The CDR3 reads CASSWGQNYEQYF. The CDR3 bases are TGTGCCAGCAGTTGGGGACAGAACTACGAGCAGTACTTC.

This clonotype occurred a few times. This chain joins TRBV6-2 or TRBV6-3 and TRBJ1-1, with a tentative D call TRBD1 (5 bases). Trimming pared 4 bases from V and 2 bases from J, leaving 8 bases between. This CDR3 region has 13 residues. Germline loops: CDR1 MNHEY, CDR2 SVGEGT. The CDR3 DNA reads TGTGCCAGCAGTTGGGACTTCAACACTGAAGCTTTCTTT. Its protein is CASSWDFNTEAFF.

A word on this clonotype: A much bigger clone sits one base away, suggesting this may be a read error. The rearrangement joins TRBV6-6 to TRBJ1-6; D unclear. The germline gives CDR1 MNHNY, CDR2 SVGAGI (reference sequence). There are 15 residues in the CDR3. Trimming removed 0 bases at V and 8 bases at J, with 11 bases between. CDR3 nucleotide sequence: TGTGCCAGCAGTTACTCACCGCCTTGGTATTCACCCCTCCACTTT. Protein product: CASSYSPPWYSPLHF.

This clonotype is a singleton in its sample. The chain recombines TRBV6-6 with TRBJ1-4; D gene ambiguous. Deletions cut 7 bases from V and 4 bases from J, with 7 bases between. The V gene's germline CDR1 is MNHNY and CDR2 SVGAGI (reference sequence). There are 12 residues in the CDR3. The CDR3 nucleotides are TGTGCCAGCAATTATTATAATGAAAAACTGTTTTTT. It yields the protein CASNYYNEKLFF.

In its sample, this clonotype was seen a few times. The chain recombines TRBV6-5 with TRBJ1-2, with TRBD1 matching 8 bases. This CDR3 is built from 15 residues. The V gene's germline CDR1 is MNHEY and CDR2 SVGAGI. V was pared by 5 bases and J by 2 bases, with 7 bases of the junction left unmatched. The CDR3 reads CASSGSGGSNYGYTF. Here the CDR3 DNA reads TGTGCCAGCAGTGGGTCAGGGGGCTCGAACTATGGCTACACCTTC.

The chain recombines TRBV6-2 or TRBV6-3 with TRBJ1-5; D call uncertain. In germline, CDR1 is MNHEY, CDR2 SVGEGT. V lost 3 bases, J lost 6 bases, and 9 bases lay in between. The CDR3 consists of 13 residues. The DNA for the CDR3 is TGTGCCAGCAGTTATAATGGGGTTCAGCCCCAGCATTTT. This encodes CASSYNGVQPQHF.

This clonotype was seen more than once but under ten times. CDR3 coding DNA: TGTGCCAGCAGTTTCCGCCTTAGGGGACGTCAGCCCCAGCATTTT. Translated, it gives CASSFRLRGRQPQHF. The chain couples TRBV28 to TRBJ1-5, with D maybe TRBD1 (5 bases). The CDR3 spans 15 residues. Germline V gene data show CDR1 as MDHEN and CDR2 as SYDVKM. V was cut by 3 bases and J by 6 bases, with 15 bases left in between.

This clonotype appeared a few times. This chain uses TRBV27 with TRBJ2-1, with 10 bases identical to TRBD1. The CDR3 consists of 17 residues. Germline V gene lookup returns CDR1 MNHEY and CDR2 SMNVEV (reference sequence). Trimming at V came to 0 bases and at J to 2 bases, leaving 4 bases not matched to a gene. The CDR3 region is CASSLSWDRGPYNEQFF. The CDR3 DNA is TGTGCCAGCAGTTTATCGTGGGACAGGGGACCCTACAATGAGCAGTTCTTC.

This clonotype turned up a few times. This chain connects TRBV7-8 to TRBJ2-1; D is perhaps TRBD1 or TRBD2 (5 bases each). The germline V gene has CDR1 SGHVS and CDR2 FQNEAQ. CDR3 length: 14 amino acids. Deletions cut 1 base from V and 7 bases from J, with 11 bases between. The CDR3 spells CASSLDLGVNEQFF. The CDR3 DNA follows: TGTGCCAGCAGCTTAGATCTGGGGGTGAATGAGCAGTTCTTC.

The chain is built from TRBV12-3 or TRBV12-4 and TRBJ2-3; TRBD1 or TRBD2 may be the D gene (5 bases each). V was cut by 8 bases and J by 8 bases, with 20 bases left in between. The CDR3 contains 14 residues. The CDR3 is CASGVGPGGGTQYF. Written as DNA, the CDR3 is TGTGCCAGCGGGGTGGGACCCGGCGGAGGTACGCAGTATTTT.

This chain joins TRBV7-9 and TRBJ2-7, with D perhaps matching TRBD1 (6 bases). Germline-derived CDR1 and CDR2 are SEHNR and FQNEAQ (reference sequence). Trimming took off 7 bases at V and 6 bases at J, with 25 bases between the two ends. The CDR3 is 16 amino acids. The CDR3 DNA sequence: TGTGCCAGCACAACTCAAACGGGACACCCTTCCCTCGAGCAGTACTTC. As protein: CASTTQTGHPSLEQYF.

The CDR3 DNA reads TGTGCCAGCAGTCTAATGTCAATTGAGCAGTTCTTC. The encoded protein is CASSLMSIEQFF. The chain joins TRBV12-3 or TRBV12-4 to TRBJ2-1; D call uncertain. This CDR3 comprises 12 residues. Deletions cut 5 bases from V and 9 bases from J, with 11 bases between.

In this sample, this clonotype turned up many times. The chain joins TRBV7-8 to TRBJ1-5, with 8 bases identical to TRBD1. J was trimmed by 7 bases and V by 4 bases; bases with no gene match: 9. There are 15 residues in the CDR3. CDR1 and CDR2 (germline): SGHVS, FQNEAQ. The CDR3 spells CASSSDRATAQPQHF. The CDR3 bases are TGTGCCAGCAGCTCGGACAGGGCAACAGCACAGCCCCAGCATTTT.

Ten or more counts support this clonotype. This sequence joins TRBV7-2 and TRBJ2-1; D call uncertain. V lost 3 bases and J lost 6, with 6 bases in between. CDR3 length equals 12 residues. The germline gives CDR1 SGHTA, CDR2 FQGNSA. CDR3 sequence: CASSFRVNEQFF. DNA of the CDR3: TGTGCCAGCAGCTTTAGGGTCAATGAGCAGTTCTTC.

This clonotype was seen a handful of times. The rearrangement joins TRBV27 to TRBJ1-1, with unresolved D. This CDR3 is 13 amino acids long. With 4 bases removed from V and 0 bases from J, the gap between germline ends came to 6 bases. Germline CDR1 MNHEY, CDR2 SMNVEV (reference sequence). The DNA of the CDR3 is TGTGCCAGCAGTTCCTACCTGAACACTGAAGCTTTCTTT. Translated: CASSSYLNTEAFF.

The V gene is TRBV11-3, the J gene TRBJ2-2; D gene uncertain. The CDR3 totals 14 residues. Trimming shortened V by 0 bases and J by 6 bases, and 8 bases separated the two germline ends. The germline V gene has CDR1 SGHNT and CDR2 YENEEA. CDR3 amino acids: CASSLDHVAGELFF. For the CDR3, the DNA is TGTGCCAGCAGCTTAGATCATGTGGCCGGGGAGCTGTTTTTT.

This chain uses TRBV4-1 with TRBJ2-7; D uncertain. Germline V CDR1 and CDR2: MGHRA, YSYEKL. This CDR3 spans 14 amino acids. The V end lost 0 bases, the J end lost 4 bases, and 10 bases lay between the germline ends. CDR3 DNA sequence: TGCGCCAGCAGCCAAGATAGGGTGAAGTACGAGCAGTACTTC. This translates into CASSQDRVKYEQYF.

The chain carries TRBV7-6 and TRBJ2-5; D is possibly TRBD2 (6 bases). Trimming left V 4 bases short and J 2 bases short, with 11 bases between. The germline V gene encodes CDR1 SGHVS and CDR2 FNYEAQ. The length of the CDR3 is 14 residues. The CDR3 is CASSSEGRQETQYF. Here the CDR3 DNA reads TGTGCCAGCAGCTCGGAGGGCAGGCAAGAGACCCAGTACTTC.